This TCR beta chain was documented in a study of regulatory T cells in long-lasting Graves disease. Notes on the study in general: Among samples with persistent disease, TRBV28, TRBJ1-2 and TRBJ2-5 were favored.

The table lists this clonotype with many counts. No antigen is known for it. Time point specified: persistent/refractory GD, antithyroid drugs over 5 years with positive TRAb. PBMC RNA served as the TCR library source. Patients hailed from an endocrinology department in Xi'an, China. Relying on iRepertoire HTBI primers and Arm-PCR of CDR3 regions, the team built TCR beta libraries. TCRdb re-derived calls from the multiplex PCR reads in MiXCR, one entry per CDR3 protein. The sample has hundreds of thousands of distinct CDR3 sequences; about 21% are singletons. V lost 3 bases and J lost 7, with 24 bases in between. The CDR3 is made up of 17 amino acids.

This sequence originates from a female donor with Graves disease. The chain links TRBV12-3 or TRBV12-4 to TRBJ1-2, with D unresolved. Sequencing used peripheral blood mononuclear cells (PBMCs), obtained when the disease was refractory, from a patient treated with antithyroid drugs. CDR3 amino acids: CASSFLAIPTRQSGYTF. Here the CDR3 DNA reads TGTGCCAGCAGTTTTTTGGCAATCCCTACCCGGCAGTCTGGCTACACCTTC.